This T cell receptor beta chain was profiled in a study of T cells in Graves' hyperthyroidism and ophthalmopathy. Findings and limits, study-wide: Clonotypes that were expanded in thyroid above 0.001 mostly appeared in blood too. For ophthalmopathy, model prediction preceded onset by a median roughly 6.2 months.

Each 10 ml fresh peripheral blood draw supplied the PBMCs. This CDR3 spans 13 amino acids. Germline assignment: CDR1 MNHEY and CDR2 SVGAGI. Trimming left V 8 bases short and J 1 base short, with 9 bases between. What was amplified from RNA transcripts were TCR beta CDR3 regions. The primer set for the first-round RT-PCR of the TCR CDR3 was HTBI. TCRdb independently ran MiXCR on the multiplex PCR reads; one entry per CDR3 protein. Of 640,000 or so distinct CDR3 sequences detected, about 15% appear once; the ten largest clones hold 4% to 5.5%. The sample holds many counts of this clonotype. Its antigen is not known.

This clonotype was sampled from a woman aged 40 to 50 with Graves' ophthalmopathy. Specimen: blood. This chain uses TRBV6-5 with TRBJ1-5, with unresolved D. The CDR3 DNA reads as TGTGCCAGCGCCGTGGAAAGCAATCAGCCCCAGCATTTT. Its protein is CASAVESNQPQHF.